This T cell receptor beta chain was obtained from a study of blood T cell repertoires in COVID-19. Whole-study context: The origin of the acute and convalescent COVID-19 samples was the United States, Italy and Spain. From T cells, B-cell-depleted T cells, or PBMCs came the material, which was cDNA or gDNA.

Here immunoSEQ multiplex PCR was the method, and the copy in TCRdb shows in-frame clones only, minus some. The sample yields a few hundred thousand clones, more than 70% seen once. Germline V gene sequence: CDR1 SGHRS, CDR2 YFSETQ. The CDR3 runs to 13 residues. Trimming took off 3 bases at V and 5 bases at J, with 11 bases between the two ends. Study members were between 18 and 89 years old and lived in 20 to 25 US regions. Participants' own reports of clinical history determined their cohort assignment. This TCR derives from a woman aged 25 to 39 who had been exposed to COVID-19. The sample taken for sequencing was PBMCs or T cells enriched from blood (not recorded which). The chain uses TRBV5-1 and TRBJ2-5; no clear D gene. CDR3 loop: CASSSYNRETQYF. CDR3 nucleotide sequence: TGCGCCAGCAGCTCCTATAATCGGGAGACCCAGTACTTC.